These 30 T cell receptor beta chains originate from one sample sequenced in a study of cytomegalovirus exposure and HLA in healthy donors. Primers included in the PCR were 60 Vbeta and 13 Jbeta primers. Repertoires were generated with immunoSEQ multiplex PCR, while TCRdb's copy carries only in-frame clones and drops some. The profile shows around 180,000 clones, around 80% of them singletons. The sequencing sample was made of PBMCs. The source is a man aged 35-49 years in good health and CMV-seronegative.

The CDR3 nucleotides are TGTGCTAGTGGCAAGCGTATCCAAGAGACCCAGTACTTC. It encodes CASGKRIQETQYF. The chain couples TRBV12-5 to TRBJ2-5; D is ambiguous. The CDR3 sequence is 13 residues long. Germline CDR1 LGHNT, CDR2 FRNRAP. The ends were cut back, 6 bases at V and 1 base at J, with 9 bases in the middle. The full variable domain, rest sourced from reference TRBV12-5 and TRBJ2-5, is DARVTQTPRHKVTEMGQEVTMRCQPILGHNTVFWYRQTMMQGLELLAYFRNRAPLDDSGMPKDRFSAEMPDATLATLKIQPSEPRDSAVYFCASGKRIQETQYFGPGTRLLVL.

The V call is TRBV6-5, the J call TRBJ2-7; TRBD1 matches 12 bases. The CDR3 runs 16 residues. Losses at the gene ends were 3 bases for V and 5 bases for J; bases not matched to a gene: 8. Germline CDR1 is MNHEY and CDR2 is SVGAGI. The CDR3 DNA is TGTGCCAGCAGTTATAGCGCGGGGACAGGGGGCAACGAGCAGTACTTC. This codes for CASSYSAGTGGNEQYF.

This chain connects TRBV13 to TRBJ1-3; a weak D match, TRBD1 (5 bases). With 6 bases removed from V and 3 bases from J, the gap between germline ends came to 15 bases. CDR3 length: 15 residues. Germline V gene lookup returns CDR1 PRHDT and CDR2 FYEKMQ (reference sequence). The CDR3 region has the DNA TGTGCCAGCAGTCCCGGGAGGGGTCATGGAAACACCATATATTTT. Amino acids: CASSPGRGHGNTIYF.

The chain employs TRBV7-2 and TRBJ1-5; the match to TRBD1 covers 8 bases. The trim removed 1 base at V and 2 bases at J, leaving 4 bases unmatched. The CDR3 covers 16 residues. The germline V gene encodes CDR1 SGHTA and CDR2 FQGNSA. Here the CDR3 DNA reads TGTGCCAGCAGCTTAGTTGCAGGGGGCCGCAATCAGCCCCAGCATTTT. This translates into CASSLVAGGRNQPQHF. Full variable domain (remainder filled in from reference TRBV7-2 and TRBJ1-5): GAGVSQSPSNKVTEKGKDVELRCDPISGHTALYWYRQSLGQGLEFLIYFQGNSAPDKSGLPSDRFSAERTGGSVSTLTIQRTQQEDSAVYLCASSLVAGGRNQPQHFGDGTRLSIL.

This clone was detected only a few times. Here the CDR3 omits its conserved ending phenylalanine or tryptophan, so a read error is the likely source. No DNA is shown, since the ends of the CDR3 on it are uncertain; the CDR3 is the one TCRdb lists. V is TRBV7-6 and J is TRBJ2-7; TRBD2, the D gene given by the table, was not confirmed from the DNA. The CDR3 length is 12 residues, termini included. CDR1 is SGHVS and CDR2 is FNYEAQ in the germline V gene. The CDR3 loop is CASSLLAGGNQI.

V and J are TRBV2 and TRBJ1-5; no clear D gene. CDR3 length equals 13 residues. CDR1 and CDR2 (germline): SNHLY, FYNNEI. V dropped 8 bases and J dropped 3 bases, with 11 bases sitting between them. Here the CDR3 DNA reads TGTGCCAGCCGGGGAAGGGCCAATCAGCCCCAGCATTTT. Its protein product is CASRGRANQPQHF.

The chain has TRBV19 and TRBJ2-7; 14 nucleotides line up with TRBD2. CDR3 length: 15 amino acids. Germline V CDR1 and CDR2: LNHDA, SQIVND (reference sequence). The V and J ends lost 1 base and 5 bases, in that order; junction bases with no gene match: 1. CDR3 sequence (DNA): TGTGCCAGTAGTATAGGGACTAGCGGGAGGAACGAGCAGTACTTC. Translation gives CASSIGTSGRNEQYF. Supplemented by reference TRBV19 and TRBJ2-7, the full variable domain reads DGGITQSPKYLFRKEGQNVTLSCEQNLNHDAMYWYRQDPGQGLRLIYYSQIVNDFQKGDIAEGYSVSREKKESFPLTVTSAQKNPTAFYLCASSIGTSGRNEQYFGPGTRLTVT.

This sequence joins TRBV7-2 and TRBJ1-5; 7 bases agree with TRBD1. The CDR3 has 16 amino acids. The ends lost 5 bases at V and 3 bases at J; junction bases unmatched: 10. The germline CDR1 and CDR2 sequences are SGHTA and FQGNSA. DNA of the CDR3: TGTGCCAGCAGCACACAGGGGTCGGGGGCCAATCAGCCCCAGCATTTT. Translating it yields CASSTQGSGANQPQHF.

J is TRBJ1-2 and V is TRBV11-2; 9 nucleotides align to TRBD1. After removal of 5 bases from V and 3 bases from J, the junction contained 16 bases not matched to a gene. The CDR3 length is 18 residues. Per germline, CDR1 SGHAT and CDR2 FQNNGV. The DNA for the CDR3 is TGTGCCAGCAGCCGACCCGGGACAGGGATAGGATTGGACTATGGCTACACCTTC. As protein: CASSRPGTGIGLDYGYTF.

The chain is built from TRBV7-2 and TRBJ1-5; a weak D match, TRBD1 (5 bases). Germline CDR1 reads SGHTA; CDR2 reads FQGNSA. V was pared by 5 bases and J by 2 bases, with 10 bases between. The CDR3 sequence is 14 residues long. DNA for the CDR3: TGTGCCAGCAGCCTCGACAGTGGCAATCAGCCCCAGCATTTT. This gives the protein CASSLDSGNQPQHF.

V gene TRBV6-5 combines with J gene TRBJ1-1, with TRBD1 as a possible D gene (5 bases). The CDR3 has 15 residues. Germline V lookup: CDR1 MNHEY, CDR2 SVGAGI. Trimming shortened V by 6 bases and J by 10 bases, and 24 bases separated the two germline ends. The CDR3 nucleotides read TGTGCCAGCAGCTGGGGCGGGGCAGACTACGAGGGAGCTTTCTTT. Translated: CASSWGGADYEGAFF.

The genes are TRBV11-2 and TRBJ2-2; D might be TRBD2 (5 bases). V gave up 5 bases and J gave up 7 bases, with 14 bases separating them. CDR1 and CDR2 (germline): SGHAT, FQNNGV. The CDR3 spans 14 residues. The CDR3 sequence is CASSLGRVNGELFF. The CDR3 DNA is TGTGCCAGCAGCCTTGGGCGGGTTAACGGGGAGCTGTTTTTT.

V usage is TRBV7-6 and J usage is TRBJ2-2, with 8 bases identical to TRBD1. The CDR3 consists of 18 residues. V gave up 5 bases and J gave up 6 bases; unmatched junction bases: 17. CDR1 is SGHVS and CDR2 is FNYEAQ in the germline V gene. The CDR3 spells CASSASVTGEGFAGELFF. Here the CDR3 DNA reads TGTGCCAGCAGCGCGAGTGTGACAGGGGAAGGTTTCGCCGGGGAGCTGTTTTTT.

The chain is built from TRBV10-3 and TRBJ2-1; D remains unclear. The germline CDR1 and CDR2 sequences are ENHRY and SYGVKD. Trimming cost V 6 bases and J 5 bases, with 11 bases left between them. The CDR3 is 13 amino acids. This chain's CDR3 is CAIRSDDNNEQFF. The DNA of the CDR3 is TGTGCCATCAGATCAGATGACAACAATGAGCAGTTCTTC.

CDR3 region: CASTRLGGINEKLFF. The CDR3 bases are TGTGCCAGCACTCGTCTAGGCGGCATCAATGAAAAACTGTTTTTT. This rearrangement joins TRBV5-5 to TRBJ1-4, with unresolved D. V gave up 6 bases and J gave up 5 bases, with 17 bases separating them. The CDR3 spans 15 residues. Germline assignment: CDR1 SGHKS and CDR2 YYEKEE (reference sequence).

Notes on this clone: This CDR3 is also generated by other DNA sequences in the sample. V gene TRBV6-4 combines with J gene TRBJ2-1; 8 nucleotides line up with TRBD1. After removal of 6 bases from V and 3 bases from J, the junction contained 1 base not matched to a gene. CDR1 and CDR2 from the germline V gene are MRHNA and SNTAGT. The CDR3 contains 13 residues. The CDR3 is CASSGTGYNEQFF. CDR3 nucleotides: TGTGCCAGCAGCGGGACAGGCTACAATGAGCAGTTCTTC.

DNA of the CDR3: TGTGCCAGCAGACCTCGGACAGGGGGTCAGCCCCAGCATTTT. Encoded protein: CASRPRTGGQPQHF. This chain links TRBV6-5 with TRBJ1-5; TRBD1 aligns across 10 bases. Trimming took 6 bases from V and 6 from J; bases not matched to a gene: 5. Germline CDR1 reads MNHEY; CDR2 reads SVGAGI. The CDR3 has 14 residues.

The genes are TRBV30 and TRBJ2-3; 7 nucleotides align to TRBD2. Trimming removed 7 bases from V and 8 bases from J; junction bases left unmatched: 12. Germline V gene sequence: CDR1 GTSNPN, CDR2 SVGIG (reference sequence). The CDR3 contains 13 residues. DNA for the CDR3: TGTGCCTCCACTACCGCGGGAGCGTCTACGCAGTATTTT. Protein: CASTTAGASTQYF.

The V and J genes are TRBV4-3 and TRBJ2-7; TRBD2 agrees at 10 bases. This CDR3 spans 16 amino acids. From germline, CDR1 is LGHNA and CDR2 YSLEER. J gave up 0 bases and V 1 base, and 3 bases lay outside the gene matches. CDR3 sequence: CASSQGSGGSSYEQYF. CDR3 in DNA: TGCGCCAGCAGCCAAGGTAGCGGGGGGAGCTCCTACGAGCAGTACTTC.

The chain joins TRBV30 to TRBJ1-2; the match to TRBD1 covers 7 bases. The CDR3 has 15 amino acids. V dropped 4 bases and J dropped 0; count of bases not matched to a gene: 8. Germline lookup yields CDR1 GTSNPN and CDR2 SVGIG (reference sequence). CDR3 DNA sequence: TGTGCCTGGATCGGTGTAGGGGGCGCTAACTATGGCTACACCTTC. It codes for CAWIGVGGANYGYTF.

The chain combines TRBV7-3 with TRBJ2-3; no clear D gene. The germline CDR1 and CDR2 sequences are SGHTA and FQGTGA. Trimming stripped 2 bases from V and 6 bases from J, with 15 bases between. The CDR3 runs 15 residues. CDR3: CASSLGRAPGDTQYF. CDR3 sequence (DNA): TGTGCCAGCAGCTTAGGTAGAGCGCCCGGTGATACGCAGTATTTT.

A single count supports this clone. J is TRBJ2-3 and V is TRBV5-1; D might be TRBD1 (5 bases). The CDR3 totals 14 residues. CDR1 is SGHRS and CDR2 is YFSETQ in the germline V gene. V lost 3 bases and J 5 bases, leaving 13 bases between the germline ends. The CDR3 DNA reads as TGCGCCAGCAGCTCGGAAGGGGCGGAAGATACGCAGTATTTT. Amino acid sequence: CASSSEGAEDTQYF.

This chain joins TRBV13 and TRBJ2-7; 7 positions agree with TRBD1. The J segment lost 5 bases and the V segment lost 7 bases, leaving 14 bases of the junction unmatched. Germline lookup yields CDR1 PRHDT and CDR2 FYEKMQ (reference sequence). The CDR3 is made up of 15 amino acids. The DNA of the CDR3 is TGTGCCAGCACATCGGGACAGACGTTCGGCCACGAGCAGTACTTC. It codes for CASTSGQTFGHEQYF.

This rearrangement joins TRBV27 to TRBJ2-1; D remains unclear. V lost 3 bases and J lost 10, with 13 bases in between. This CDR3 is built from 13 residues. The germline CDR1 and CDR2 sequences are MNHEY and SMNVEV (reference sequence). CDR3 amino acids: CASSFSTAREQFF. The CDR3 bases are TGTGCCAGCAGTTTCTCGACTGCGAGGGAGCAGTTCTTC.

The rearrangement links TRBV7-2 to TRBJ1-1, with D perhaps TRBD1 (5 bases). Germline lookup yields CDR1 SGHTA and CDR2 FQGNSA. V was shortened by 8 bases and J by 7 bases, with 17 bases between the two germline ends. The CDR3 has 13 amino acids. CDR3 residues: CASRGMGGNEAFF. In DNA form, the CDR3 reads TGTGCCAGCCGGGGGATGGGGGGTAATGAAGCTTTCTTT.

The V and J genes are TRBV20-1 and TRBJ2-5, with D hard to call. The V and J ends lost 4 bases and 2 bases respectively, with 5 bases between them. The CDR3 has 11 residues. CDR1 is DFQATT, CDR2 SNEGSKA, per germline (reference sequence). The CDR3 nucleotides read TGCAGTGCTACAAAACAAGAGACCCAGTACTTC. Its translation: CSATKQETQYF.

Comments on this clone: The germline gene is not matched at one end of the junction; a read error may be the cause. This rearrangement joins TRBV10-1 to TRBJ2-6; TRBD1 is a possible D gene (6 bases). CDR3 length equals 17 residues. CDR1 and CDR2 (germline): WNHNN, SYGVQD (reference sequence). CDR3 sequence reads: CASSEGPGDEGANVLTF. For the CDR3, the DNA is TGCGCCAGTAGTGAAGGGCCAGGGGACGAAGGGGCCAACGTCCTGACTTTC.

The J gene is TRBJ2-2, the V gene TRBV6-5, with TRBD1 matching over 9 bases. Germline loops: CDR1 MNHEY, CDR2 SVGAGI. The CDR3 contains 13 residues. V shed 7 bases, J shed 6 bases, and the junction held 3 bases outside the gene matches. The CDR3 DNA is TGTGCCAGCACACAGGGGGCTCCCGGGGAGCTGTTTTTT. Its protein product is CASTQGAPGELFF.

The chain recombines TRBV6-1 with TRBJ1-3; a possible D gene is TRBD1 (6 bases). CDR3 length: 15 amino acids. The V gene lost 7 bases and the J gene lost 2 bases, with 15 bases spanning the gap. CDR1 is MNHNS and CDR2 is SASEGT in the germline V gene. CDR3 amino acids: CASTSQGTTGNTIYF. DNA of the CDR3: TGTGCCAGCACTTCACAGGGAACGACTGGAAACACCATATATTTT.

This clone came up once. The V and J genes are TRBV5-6 and TRBJ2-1; 10 bases align to TRBD1. The length of the CDR3 is 16 residues. The V and J ends lost 1 base and 7 bases, in that order; junction bases with no gene match: 8. Per germline, CDR1 SGHDT and CDR2 YYEEEE. The CDR3 is CASSLIGTGDLNEQFF. The CDR3 coding sequence is TGTGCCAGCAGCTTGATCGGGACAGGGGATCTGAATGAGCAGTTCTTC.